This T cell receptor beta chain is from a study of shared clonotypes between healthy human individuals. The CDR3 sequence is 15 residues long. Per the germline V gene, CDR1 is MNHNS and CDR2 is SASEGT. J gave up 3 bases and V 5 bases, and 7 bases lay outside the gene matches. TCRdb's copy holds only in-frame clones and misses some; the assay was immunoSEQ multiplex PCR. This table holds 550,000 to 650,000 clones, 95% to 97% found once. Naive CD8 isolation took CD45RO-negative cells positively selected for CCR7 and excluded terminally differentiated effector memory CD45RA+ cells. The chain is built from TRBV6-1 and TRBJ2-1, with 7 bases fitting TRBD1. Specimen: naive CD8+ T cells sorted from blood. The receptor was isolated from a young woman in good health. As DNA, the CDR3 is TGTGCCAGCAGTATCGACAGGGCCGACTACAATGAGCAGTTCTTC. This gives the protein CASSIDRADYNEQFF.